These 4 T cell receptor beta chains originate from one sample sequenced in a study of blood T cells in healthy people across ages. The use of a sample-barcoded 5' primer and a J-beta primer mix characterized a second PCR of roughly 6 to 11 cycles. TCRdb reprocessed the 5' RACE reads with MiXCR, giving one entry per CDR3 protein. The sample lists fewer than 900,000 distinct CDR3 sequences; approximately 39% were seen once. Sequencing used blood. These receptors originate from an older woman in good health.

A word on this clonotype: It may be a read error: a sequence one base away is much more abundant. The genes are TRBV4-3 and TRBJ2-5, with 9 bases aligning to TRBD1. V was clipped by 0 bases and J by 3 bases; unmatched bases: 5. Looked up from germline, CDR1 is LGHNA and CDR2 is YSLEER. This CDR3 is 16 amino acids long. CDR3: CASSQEYRGRKETQYF. CDR3 DNA sequence: TGCGCCAGCAGCCAAGAGTACAGGGGGCGCAAAGAGACCCAGTACTTC.

This clonotype was picked up a small number of times. The chain uses TRBV20-1 and TRBJ2-4, with 9 bases matching TRBD2. J gave up 3 bases and V 7 bases, and 4 bases lay outside the gene matches. Germline V lookup: CDR1 DFQATT, CDR2 SNEGSKA (reference sequence). This CDR3 comprises 13 residues. CDR3: CSVAGVGKNIQYF. DNA of the CDR3: TGCAGTGTAGCGGGAGTCGGCAAAAACATTCAGTACTTC.

This clonotype has a single count. This rearrangement joins TRBV28 to TRBJ1-4; possible D gene TRBD1, 6 bases. Trimming removed 6 bases from V and 8 bases from J, with 22 bases in between. The CDR3 has 16 amino acids. Germline CDR1 is MDHEN and CDR2 is SYDVKM. CDR3 nucleotides: TGTGCCAGCAGCAACGACAGGCAGGAGGTCCGAGAAAAACTGTTTTTT. Encoded protein: CASSNDRQEVREKLFF.

This clonotype was observed many times. The germline gene is not matched at one end of the junction; a read error may be the cause. The chain uses TRBV7-2 and TRBJ2-1; weak D call: TRBD2 (6 bases). This CDR3 has 15 amino acids. The germline V gene has CDR1 SGHTA and CDR2 FQGNSA. Here the CDR3 DNA reads TGCGCCAGCAGGTTGGCTGGAGGGTCCTACAATGAGCAGTTCTTC. Translation: CASRLAGGSYNEQFF.